Shown below are 27 T cell receptor beta chains from a single sample sequenced in a study of blood T cell repertoires in COVID-19. The assay was immunoSEQ multiplex PCR, and TCRdb's table has in-frame clones only and misses some. This table holds 250,000 to 300,000 clones, approximately 90% found once. The sequenced sample consisted of PBMCs or T cells enriched from blood (not recorded which). Source of these receptors: a woman aged 40 to 50 with acute COVID-19.

The rearrangement links TRBV11-3 to TRBJ2-1; D is unclear. V lost 7 bases, J lost 7 bases, and 14 bases lay in between. The CDR3 runs to 13 residues. The V gene's germline CDR1 is SGHNT and CDR2 YENEEA. The CDR3 bases are TGTGCCAGCACCACCTCTGAGGTGAATGAGCAGTTCTTC. This codes for CASTTSEVNEQFF.

The rearrangement links TRBV11-3 to TRBJ2-1; tentative D call: TRBD1 (6 bases). The CDR3 is 15 residues long. Germline V gene sequence: CDR1 SGHNT, CDR2 YENEEA. V was pared by 2 bases and J by 6 bases, with 14 bases between. CDR3 sequence (DNA): TGTGCCAGCAGCTTACGAGTAGGGGGAGTCAATGAGCAGTTCTTC. This codes for CASSLRVGGVNEQFF.

This CDR3 reads CASSLDQGENQPQHF. For the CDR3, the DNA is TGTGCCAGCAGCTTAGATCAGGGGGAGAATCAGCCCCAGCATTTT. This chain joins TRBV7-9 and TRBJ1-5; 7 bases align to TRBD1. This CDR3 has 15 residues. The germline V gene encodes CDR1 SEHNR and CDR2 FQNEAQ (reference sequence). V lost 1 base, J lost 4 bases, and 4 bases stayed unmatched. Filled out from reference TRBV7-9 and TRBJ1-5, the complete variable domain reads DTGVSQNPRHKITKRGQNVTFRCDPISEHNRLYWYRQTLGQGPEFLTYFQNEAQLEKSRLLSDRFSAERPKGSFSTLEIQRTEQGDSAMYLCASSLDQGENQPQHFGDGTRLSIL.

The chain employs TRBV10-1 and TRBJ2-2; 12 bases agree with TRBD2. This CDR3 contains 15 residues. V trimming: 8 bases; J trimming: 4 bases; junction bases outside the gene matches: 5. CDR1 and CDR2 from the germline V gene are WNHNN and SYGVQD (reference sequence). The CDR3 loop is CASRRLAGVTGELFF. CDR3 in DNA: TGCGCCAGCCGAAGACTAGCGGGAGTCACCGGGGAGCTGTTTTTT.

The genes are TRBV28 and TRBJ1-3, with no clear D. Trimming took 1 base from V and 0 from J, leaving 7 bases between them. The CDR3 runs to 15 residues. The germline V gene has CDR1 MDHEN and CDR2 SYDVKM. CDR3 in amino acids: CASSLSGTSGNTIYF. CDR3 nucleotides: TGTGCCAGCAGTTTATCGGGAACCTCTGGAAACACCATATATTTT.

The J gene is TRBJ2-5, the V gene TRBV18, with a tentative D call TRBD1 (5 bases). The CDR3 consists of 17 residues. The ends were cut back, 6 bases at V and 5 bases at J, with 25 bases in the middle. The germline gives CDR1 KGHSH, CDR2 LQKENI. CDR3 amino acids: CASSPVVGQGAEETQYF. The CDR3 coding sequence is TGTGCCAGCTCCCCAGTGGTTGGCCAGGGCGCGGAGGAGACCCAGTACTTC.

This clone appeared a single time. The chain combines TRBV10-3 with TRBJ2-2; 10 nucleotides agree with TRBD2. This CDR3 comprises 16 residues. The J segment lost 5 bases and the V segment lost 6 bases, leaving 9 bases of the junction unmatched. Germline CDR1 and CDR2: ENHRY and SYGVKD. The CDR3 here is CAISEPTSGKTGELFF. The CDR3 coding sequence is TGTGCCATCAGCGAACCTACTAGCGGGAAGACCGGGGAGCTGTTTTTT.

The chain carries TRBV5-1 and TRBJ2-2; D is perhaps TRBD1 (6 bases). Per the germline V gene, CDR1 is SGHRS and CDR2 is YFSETQ. This CDR3 contains 16 residues. With 1 base removed from V and 2 bases from J, the gap between germline ends came to 12 bases. The CDR3 sequence is CASSLRDTGNTGELFF. CDR3 coding DNA: TGCGCCAGCAGCTTGAGGGACACGGGAAACACCGGGGAGCTGTTTTTT.

This chain uses TRBV7-6 with TRBJ2-1; possible D gene TRBD2, 6 bases. Germline V gene data show CDR1 as SGHVS and CDR2 as FNYEAQ. Trimming took off 5 bases at V and 5 bases at J, with 10 bases between the two ends. This CDR3 comprises 13 residues. CDR3 DNA sequence: TGTGCCAGCAGCCCCCGGGGGAACAATGAGCAGTTCTTC. As protein: CASSPRGNNEQFF.

The chain employs TRBV7-3 and TRBJ2-2, with D possibly TRBD2 on 5 matching bases. Germline V gives CDR1 SGHTA, CDR2 FQGTGA. V lost 2 bases and J 4 bases, leaving 8 bases between the germline ends. This CDR3 has 14 residues. In DNA, the CDR3 is TGTGCCAGCAGCTTAGGCGGACTCACCGGGGAGCTGTTTTTT. Translated, it gives CASSLGGLTGELFF.

The J gene is TRBJ1-4, the V gene TRBV9; D gene ambiguous. Trimming cost V 1 base and J 8 bases, with 15 bases left between them. CDR3 length equals 15 residues. Germline CDR1 is SGDLS and CDR2 is YYNGEE. CDR3 loop: CASSVSSGSNEKLFF. The CDR3 coding sequence is TGTGCCAGCAGCGTATCTTCGGGGAGTAACGAAAAACTGTTTTTT.

The gene calls are TRBV5-1 and TRBJ2-7, with D tentatively TRBD2 (5 bases). This CDR3 has 15 amino acids. V was cut by 0 bases and J by 0 bases, with 10 bases left in between. Germline loops: CDR1 SGHRS, CDR2 YFSETQ. The CDR3 DNA reads TGCGCCAGCAGCTTGGGGTATGGGAGCTCCTACGAGCAGTACTTC. Translation gives CASSLGYGSSYEQYF. Full variable domain (rest looked up from reference TRBV5-1 and TRBJ2-7): KAGVTQTPRYLIKTRGQQVTLSCSPISGHRSVSWYQQTPGQGLQFLFEYFSETQRNKGNFPGRFSGRQFSNSRSEMNVSTLELGDSALYLCASSLGYGSSYEQYFGPGTRLTVT.

This chain connects TRBV7-9 to TRBJ1-1; D not resolved. This CDR3 contains 14 residues. Germline CDR1 SEHNR, CDR2 FQNEAQ (reference sequence). Trimming stripped 0 bases from V and 7 bases from J, with 12 bases between. The CDR3: CASSLALLGSEAFF. The CDR3 nucleotides are TGTGCCAGCAGCTTAGCGCTTCTCGGGAGTGAAGCTTTCTTT.

The chain uses TRBV11-2 and TRBJ2-7, with a tentative D call TRBD1 (6 bases). The germline V gene encodes CDR1 SGHAT and CDR2 FQNNGV. The CDR3 totals 12 residues. Trimming took off 5 bases at V and 4 bases at J, with 9 bases between the two ends. The CDR3 DNA follows: TGTGCCAGCAGCCCGCAGGGGTACGAGCAGTACTTC. It codes for CASSPQGYEQYF.

The V gene is TRBV29-1, the J gene TRBJ2-6; 7 bases are a match to TRBD1. The germline V gene has CDR1 SQVTM and CDR2 ANQGSEA. J gave up 0 bases and V 6 bases, and 5 bases lay outside the gene matches. CDR3 size: 15 residues. Written as DNA, the CDR3 is TGCAGCGTCCGGGACAGAAACTCTGGGGCCAACGTCCTGACTTTC. This sequence encodes CSVRDRNSGANVLTF.

The rearrangement uses TRBV27 and TRBJ2-3, with 8 bases identical to TRBD2. The V and J ends lost 3 bases and 5 bases, in that order; junction bases with no gene match: 4. Germline lookup yields CDR1 MNHEY and CDR2 SMNVEV (reference sequence). The CDR3 consists of 14 residues. In DNA form, the CDR3 reads TGTGCCAGCAGTTTTCGGGGGGGCCGAGATACGCAGTATTTT. Protein sequence: CASSFRGGRDTQYF.

The chain joins TRBV7-3 to TRBJ1-1; D is uncertain. The CDR3 is 15 amino acids. V was clipped by 1 base and J by 0 bases, with 9 bases between them. From germline, CDR1 is SGHTA and CDR2 FQGTGA. CDR3 DNA sequence: TGTGCCAGCAGCTTAAATGGGCCAATGAACACTGAAGCTTTCTTT. Translating gives CASSLNGPMNTEAFF. The full variable domain, completed using reference TRBV7-3 and TRBJ1-1, is GAGVSQTPSNKVTEKGKYVELRCDPISGHTALYWYRQSLGQGPEFLIYFQGTGAADDSGLPNDRFFAVRPEGSVSTLKIQRTERGDSAVYLCASSLNGPMNTEAFFGQGTRLTVV.

The count of this clone is one. The chain couples TRBV7-9 to TRBJ1-1, with 7 bases lining up with TRBD1. CDR1 SEHNR and CDR2 FQNEAQ come from the germline V gene (reference sequence). The J segment lost 7 bases and the V segment lost 3 bases, leaving 17 bases of the junction unmatched. The CDR3 consists of 17 residues. The CDR3: CASSFFGRGVVRNEAFF. CDR3 DNA: TGTGCCAGCAGCTTCTTCGGCAGGGGGGTTGTTAGGAATGAAGCTTTCTTT.

The genes are TRBV6-1 and TRBJ1-4; 7 positions agree with TRBD1. The CDR3 consists of 14 residues. Per the germline V gene, CDR1 is MNHNS and CDR2 is SASEGT. With V trimmed by 3 bases and J by 5 bases, 3 bases remained unmatched. The CDR3 DNA is TGTGCCAGCAGTGAGGGACAGAGGAATGAAAAACTGTTTTTT. Translated, it gives CASSEGQRNEKLFF.

The V gene is TRBV28, the J gene TRBJ1-6; 8 bases are a match to TRBD1. This CDR3 spans 16 amino acids. J gave up 5 bases and V 5 bases, and 8 bases lay outside the gene matches. The germline CDR1 and CDR2 sequences are MDHEN and SYDVKM. CDR3 in DNA: TGTGCCAGCAGTACTCTGGACAGGGCGAATAATTCACCCCTCCACTTT. It codes for CASSTLDRANNSPLHF.

A single count supports this clone. This sequence joins TRBV3-1 (or the pseudogene TRBV3-2) and TRBJ2-7; TRBD1 is a possible D gene (6 bases). The ends were cut back, 0 bases at V and 3 bases at J, with 15 bases in the middle. The CDR3 spans 16 residues. CDR1 and CDR2 (germline): LGHDT, YNNKEL (reference sequence). This CDR3 is CASSQDGAQGIYEQYF. The DNA of the CDR3 is TGTGCCAGCAGCCAAGATGGGGCGCAGGGGATCTACGAGCAGTACTTC.

J is TRBJ2-7 and V is TRBV7-2; 13 nucleotides agree with TRBD2. CDR3 length: 16 amino acids. Germline CDR1 is SGHTA and CDR2 is FQGNSA. V lost 5 bases to trimming and J lost 5 bases; unmatched junction nucleotides: 9. The CDR3 region has the DNA TGTGCCAGCAGCAATAGCCGACTAGCGGGGGGAAACGAGCAGTACTTC. Encoded protein: CASSNSRLAGGNEQYF.

The chain links TRBV18 to TRBJ2-5, with 12 bases matching TRBD2. V shed 6 bases, J shed 1 base, and the junction held 6 bases outside the gene matches. Germline values: CDR1 KGHSH, CDR2 LQKENI. This CDR3 is 16 amino acids long. The CDR3 protein is CASSGLAGSAQETQYF. DNA of the CDR3: TGTGCCAGCTCCGGACTAGCGGGATCGGCCCAAGAGACCCAGTACTTC.

The chain uses TRBV29-1 and TRBJ2-1; no reliable D call. CDR1 is SQVTM, CDR2 ANQGSEA, per germline. The CDR3 loop spans 13 amino acids. With 4 bases removed from V and 4 bases from J, the gap between germline ends came to 11 bases. Here the CDR3 reads CSVAAQDYNEQFF. Written as DNA, the CDR3 is TGCAGCGTTGCGGCGCAGGATTACAATGAGCAGTTCTTC.

V usage is TRBV11-3 and J usage is TRBJ2-1; D gene ambiguous. Germline CDR1 reads SGHNT; CDR2 reads YENEEA. The CDR3 extends over 15 amino acids. The V gene lost 7 bases and the J gene lost 5 bases, with 18 bases spanning the gap. The CDR3 sequence: CASTKDGRNNNEQFF. The DNA of the CDR3 is TGTGCCAGCACCAAAGACGGCAGGAATAACAATGAGCAGTTCTTC.

The chain recombines TRBV28 with TRBJ2-1; 9 bases are shared with TRBD2. There are 15 residues in the CDR3. Trimming took 5 bases from V and 6 from J; bases not matched to a gene: 8. Germline V gene sequence: CDR1 MDHEN, CDR2 SYDVKM. This chain's CDR3 is CASSPSGGRGNEQFF. CDR3 nucleotides: TGTGCCAGCAGTCCAAGCGGGGGGCGGGGCAATGAGCAGTTCTTC. Full variable domain (outside the CDR3, taken from reference TRBV28 and TRBJ2-1): DVKVTQSSRYLVKRTGEKVFLECVQDMDHENMFWYRQDPGLGLRLIYFSYDVKMKEKGDIPEGYSVSREKKERFSLILESASTNQTSMYLCASSPSGGRGNEQFFGPGTRLTVL.

CDR3 sequence: CASSPGGRNTIYF. CDR3 nucleotides: TGTGCCAGCAGCCCAGGGGGGAGGAACACCATATATTTT. V and J are TRBV28 and TRBJ1-3; 7 bases are shared with TRBD1. V shed 6 bases and J 7 bases; nucleotides not matched to a gene: 6. Germline assignment: CDR1 MDHEN and CDR2 SYDVKM. The CDR3 runs 13 residues.